The present TCR beta chain was sequenced within a study of T-cell memory formation after mild COVID-19. TCRdb recomputed calls from the 5' RACE reads with MiXCR, one row per CDR3 protein. In the table there are more than 120,000 distinct CDR3 sequences, around 21% of which are singletons. The table lists this clonotype with a few counts. After removal of 2 bases from V and 5 bases from J, the junction contained 4 bases not matched to a gene. This CDR3 is 14 amino acids long. CDR1 MNHEY and CDR2 SVGAGI come from the germline V gene. The material sequenced was PBMCs or a T cell subset sorted from them (not recorded which). V usage is TRBV6-5 and J usage is TRBJ2-3; 7 bases line up with TRBD2. The clonotype comes from an adult woman who had mild COVID-19 (a few samples of this study predate the infection). Cell type and time point are not known. CDR3 protein: CASSYGLAGDTQYF. CDR3 bases: TGTGCCAGCAGTTACGGGTTAGCGGGAGATACGCAGTATTTT.